This entry is about one T cell receptor beta chain. These data are taken from a study of blood T cell repertoires in COVID-19. Study summary: The samples span acute and convalescent COVID-19 from the United States, Italy and Spain. In each case, the material was cDNA or gDNA derived from T cells, B-cell-depleted T cells, or PBMCs.

Under the authors' procedure: Reference gene primers were amplified, and this amplification served to estimate nucleated cell counts. TCRdb's table, derived via immunoSEQ multiplex PCR, lists solely in-frame clones and lacks some. Clonal size and the V and J genes are those of that table, whereas D and trimming came from the DNA. The sample includes nearly 50,000 clones, approximately 85% seen only once; the top ten take over 2%. CDR1 is MNHEY and CDR2 is SMNVEV in the germline V gene (reference sequence). The CDR3 contains 14 residues. V lost 6 bases to trimming and J lost 5 bases; unmatched junction nucleotides: 5.

This chain connects TRBV27 to TRBJ1-5; 9 bases align to TRBD1. The sequencing sample was made of peripheral blood. The origin of this receptor is a woman between 55 and 75 years old with acute or convalescent COVID-19. The CDR3 sequence is CASSHGQGYQPQHF. DNA of the CDR3: TGTGCCAGCAGCCACGGACAGGGGTATCAGCCCCAGCATTTT.